The present T cell receptor beta chain was sequenced within a study of cytomegalovirus exposure and HLA in healthy donors. The CDR3 is made up of 15 amino acids. The germline CDR1 and CDR2 sequences are MGHRA and YSYEKL. V was clipped by 4 bases and J by 2 bases; unmatched bases: 5. Vbeta (60) and Jbeta (13) primers were used in the PCR. Generated by immunoSEQ multiplex PCR, the TCRdb table keeps only in-frame clones and is missing some. The table has approximately 190,000 clones, more than 65% seen once; the top ten hold 3.8%. Points from the study as a whole: Apart from CMV serostatus, no immune exposure information was available. Accurate predictions that matched the HLA-A and HLA-B alleles of most subjects were reportedly made from TCR beta sequences.

Worth noting for this clone: No antigen is known for it.

This receptor was taken from a middle-aged man in good health and CMV-seronegative. V and J are TRBV4-1 and TRBJ2-7; 10 bases are a match to TRBD1. The sequencing input was PBMCs. CDR3 region: CASSRGGTGAYEQYF. In DNA form, the CDR3 reads TGCGCCAGCAGCCGAGGGGGGACAGGGGCCTACGAGCAGTACTTC.